Reported below is one T cell receptor beta chain. Seattle enrolled patients during active infection and tracked them longitudinally. Sequencing used immunoSEQ multiplex PCR; TCRdb keeps in-frame clones, though not all of them. The table shows roughly 310,000 clones, with under 90% occurring only once. V lost 2 bases, J lost 5 bases, and 17 bases stayed unmatched. Germline CDR1 and CDR2: MNHNS and SASEGT. The CDR3 has 19 residues. This sample stems from a study of blood T cell repertoires in COVID-19. Study in general: COVID-19 samples collected from the United States, Italy and Spain covered acute and convalescent phases.

Material: peripheral blood. The chain uses TRBV6-1 and TRBJ1-5; TRBD1 matches at 8 bases. The TCR originated in a woman in her 30s with COVID-19, enrolled during active disease. The CDR3 DNA is TGTGCCAGCAGTGAAAGGTTTTGGCGGGAACAGGGGGGTGATCAGCCCCAGCATTTT. Translated, it gives CASSERFWREQGGDQPQHF.